This T cell receptor beta chain originates from a study of T cell repertoires in cytomegalovirus infection. Study in general: Public TCR beta signatures provided an indication of both CMV infection and a matching HLA type. Study-wide findings and caveats: Cumulative public TCR beta family frequency identified CMV carriers with the relevant HLA. The study found HLA-C-restricted CMV-specific TCR beta clonotypes dominating the ex vivo response.

TCRdb reanalysed the reads using MiXCR and keeps one entry per CDR3 protein. The sample shows fewer than 550,000 distinct CDR3 sequences, 16% of them seen only once. This clonotype was detected many times. Its antigen is not identified. The TCR comes from a human donor in good health (CMV status not recorded). Some clones in this sample may be carry-over from other donors' samples. The material sequenced was CD8+ T cells from PBMCs.

Here the CDR3 DNA reads TGTGCCAGCAGCTTCTTACGGGGACCAAACACTGAAGCTTTCTTT. This sequence encodes CASSFLRGPNTEAFF. This chain uses TRBV7-8 with TRBJ1-1; maybe TRBD1 (5 bases). Trimming pared 3 bases from V and 2 bases from J, leaving 13 bases between. Germline V gives CDR1 SGHVS, CDR2 FQNEAQ. The CDR3 has 15 residues.